Each of the 16 T cell receptor beta chains below was sequenced from the same sample in a study of T-cell memory formation after mild COVID-19. TCRdb reprocessed the 5' RACE reads with MiXCR, giving one entry per CDR3 protein. The sample yields 200,000 to 300,000 distinct CDR3 sequences, roughly 10% seen once. The sequenced material came from PBMCs or a T cell subset sorted from them (not recorded which). These receptors all come from a man in his late teens or twenties who had mild COVID-19 (a few samples of this study predate the infection). Cell type and time point are not known.

This clonotype occurred a few times. V and J are TRBV4-2 and TRBJ1-3; 7 nucleotides line up with TRBD1. This CDR3 is 15 amino acids long. The germline gives CDR1 LGHNA, CDR2 YNFKEQ. With 6 bases clipped from V and 1 base from J, the junction kept 6 bases outside the gene matches. CDR3 nucleotide sequence: TGTGCCAGCAGACAGGGGCCAGGATCTGGAAACACCATATATTTT. Its protein product is CASRQGPGSGNTIYF.

This clonotype was counted many times. The chain uses TRBV20-1 and TRBJ2-7, with 11 bases aligning to TRBD1. CDR3 length: 13 residues. V dropped 8 bases and J dropped 7; count of bases not matched to a gene: 10. The germline V gene encodes CDR1 DFQATT and CDR2 SNEGSKA (reference sequence). As DNA, the CDR3 is TGCAGTACATACTCGGGACAGGGGGTAGAGCAGTACTTC. Translation: CSTYSGQGVEQYF.

There are a few counts of this clonotype. The gene calls are TRBV6-2 or TRBV6-3 and TRBJ2-2; 11 positions agree with TRBD1. The junction had 11 bases not matched to a gene; V was cut back by 4 bases and J by 4 bases. This CDR3 is built from 18 residues. The germline V gene encodes CDR1 MNHEY and CDR2 SVGEGT. As DNA, the CDR3 is TGTGCCAGCAGTTTCTCCCTGCGGACAGGGGGCGGCACCGGGGAGCTGTTTTTT. This translates into CASSFSLRTGGGTGELFF.

This clonotype was detected a few times. J is TRBJ2-5 and V is TRBV5-1; 9 nucleotides match TRBD2. V shed 5 bases and J 5 bases; nucleotides not matched to a gene: 13. The CDR3 is made up of 16 amino acids. The germline V gene has CDR1 SGHRS and CDR2 YFSETQ. The CDR3 loop reads CASSSSAASGDETQYF. The DNA of the CDR3 is TGCGCCAGCAGTAGCAGCGCGGCTAGCGGGGATGAGACCCAGTACTTC.

V gene TRBV18 combines with J gene TRBJ2-7, with 7 bases that match TRBD2. In germline, CDR1 is KGHSH, CDR2 LQKENI. This CDR3 region has 15 residues. The V gene end was trimmed by 3 bases and the J gene end by 3 bases; junction bases not matched to a gene: 8. The CDR3, as DNA: TGTGCCAGCTCACCGACTAGCTTGAGGGGCTACGAGCAGTACTTC. This codes for CASSPTSLRGYEQYF.

V and J are TRBV29-1 and TRBJ1-1, with D possibly being TRBD1 (5 bases). V lost 4 bases, J lost 2 bases, and 11 bases lay in between. The CDR3 contains 13 residues. CDR1 and CDR2 from the germline V gene are SQVTM and ANQGSEA. The CDR3 reads CSVGAGGNTEAFF. CDR3 sequence (DNA): TGCAGCGTTGGAGCTGGGGGAAACACTGAAGCTTTCTTT.

This clonotype was observed a handful of times. The chain couples TRBV3-1 to TRBJ2-5, with 8 bases matching TRBD2. The CDR3 consists of 14 residues. After removal of 2 bases from V and 5 bases from J, the junction contained 4 bases not matched to a gene. Germline V gene sequence: CDR1 LGHDT, CDR2 YNNKEL (reference sequence). The CDR3 spells CASSQSGGQETQYF. CDR3 nucleotide sequence: TGTGCCAGCAGCCAAAGCGGGGGCCAGGAGACCCAGTACTTC.

This clonotype was counted between two and nine times. The rearrangement uses TRBV24-1 and TRBJ2-1; 10 positions agree with TRBD2. The V gene's germline CDR1 is KGHDR and CDR2 SFDVKD. V trimming: 1 base; J trimming: 4 bases; junction bases outside the gene matches: 3. The CDR3 is 16 residues long. CDR3 sequence: CATSDFKRGGYNEQFF. CDR3 sequence (DNA): TGTGCCACCAGTGATTTTAAGCGGGGGGGTTACAATGAGCAGTTCTTC.

This clonotype has just a few counts. CDR3 coding DNA: TGTGCCAGCAGCAGGACAGGGAGAAGAGATAATTCACCCCTCCACTTT. Translating gives CASSRTGRRDNSPLHF. This rearrangement joins TRBV7-3 to TRBJ1-6, with 8 bases fitting TRBD1. In germline, CDR1 is SGHTA, CDR2 FQGTGA. V shed 5 bases and J 5 bases; nucleotides not matched to a gene: 8. The CDR3 has 16 amino acids.

Only a few counts were recorded for this clonotype. The chain recombines TRBV15 with TRBJ2-2; possibly TRBD1 for D (7 bases). V was cut by 6 bases and J by 5 bases, with 10 bases left in between. CDR3 length: 13 amino acids. Looked up from germline, CDR1 is LNHNV and CDR2 is YYDKDF (reference sequence). The CDR3 spells CATRQGRTGELFF. CDR3 nucleotide sequence: TGTGCCACCAGACAGGGGAGGACCGGGGAGCTGTTTTTT.

This clonotype was detected a few times. This chain connects TRBV9 to TRBJ2-2; D uncertain. The V end lost 1 base, the J end lost 0 bases, and 7 bases lay between the germline ends. CDR1 and CDR2 from the germline V gene are SGDLS and YYNGEE. The CDR3 has 15 residues. CDR3: CASSVLGTNTGELFF. Here the CDR3 DNA reads TGTGCCAGCAGCGTACTAGGAACGAACACCGGGGAGCTGTTTTTT.

The chain combines TRBV19 with TRBJ2-1; TRBD2 is a possible D gene (6 bases). CDR1 and CDR2 (germline): LNHDA, SQIVND (reference sequence). V was trimmed by 8 bases and J by 0 bases, leaving 14 bases between them. The CDR3 is made up of 15 amino acids. This chain's CDR3 is CASAGTYSSYNEQFF. The CDR3 bases are TGTGCCAGTGCCGGGACTTATAGCTCCTACAATGAGCAGTTCTTC.

The chain is built from TRBV6-5 and TRBJ1-3, with 7 bases lining up with TRBD1. Germline CDR1 MNHEY, CDR2 SVGAGI. CDR3 size: 17 residues. The V and J ends lost 2 bases and 4 bases, in that order; junction bases with no gene match: 11. The CDR3 region has the DNA TGTGCCAGCAGTTACCGACAGGGCGGCTGGTCCGGAAACACCATATATTTT. This translates into CASSYRQGGWSGNTIYF.

The chain combines TRBV5-1 with TRBJ1-1; weak D call: TRBD1 (6 bases). Germline V gene lookup returns CDR1 SGHRS and CDR2 YFSETQ. With 0 bases removed from V and 6 bases from J, the gap between germline ends came to 18 bases. This CDR3 is 16 amino acids long. Here the CDR3 DNA reads TGCGCCAGCAGCTTGGTTGATGGGGGGCGCAGGGCTGAAGCTTTCTTT. This sequence encodes CASSLVDGGRRAEAFF.

This clonotype was picked up a small number of times. The chain couples TRBV6-4 to TRBJ2-3, with 16 bases identical to TRBD2. The germline CDR1 and CDR2 sequences are MRHNA and SNTAGT. The CDR3 spans 16 residues. V trimming: 3 bases; J trimming: 4 bases; junction bases outside the gene matches: 1. CDR3 nucleotide sequence: TGTGCCAGCAGTGAGGGACTAGCGGGGGGGCCAGATACGCAGTATTTT. The encoded protein is CASSEGLAGGPDTQYF.

This clonotype came up a few times. The chain couples TRBV5-1 to TRBJ2-1; D unclear. V was trimmed by 4 bases and J by 2 bases, leaving 10 bases between them. This CDR3 has 14 amino acids. Germline CDR1 reads SGHRS; CDR2 reads YFSETQ. Written as DNA, the CDR3 is TGCGCCAGCAGCGTAACCAAGACCTACAATGAGCAGTTCTTC. Translating gives CASSVTKTYNEQFF.